This T cell receptor beta chain was identified in a study of T cell changes during pregnancy in multiple sclerosis. CDR1 is SGHRS and CDR2 is YFSETQ in the germline V gene. The CDR3 spans 16 residues. With V trimmed by 0 bases and J by 1 base, 3 bases remained unmatched. The protocol was immunoSEQ multiplex PCR, while the TCRdb copy is restricted to in-frame clones and leaves out a portion. The sample has tens of thousands of clones, around 90% seen once. Material: peripheral blood, obtained in the third trimester of pregnancy. The chain couples TRBV5-1 to TRBJ2-3; TRBD2 matches at 9 bases. The receptor comes from a female donor with multiple sclerosis, enrolled in a pregnancy study. CDR3 region: CASSLGASGGTDTQYF. DNA for the CDR3: TGCGCCAGCAGCTTGGGAGCTAGCGGGGGCACAGATACGCAGTATTTT.